This TCR beta chain was retrieved from a study of T cell responses to AZD1222 COVID-19 vaccine. Study-level background: It was second doses at about 4 or about 12 weeks that were pooled. Overall study findings and caveats: Dominant CD4 TCR responses targeted spike regions 160-218 and 743-854.

Data came from immunoSEQ multiplex PCR; TCRdb stores just in-frame clones and leaves some out. The sample contains about 180,000 clones, 80% to 90% of which appear only once. CDR1 is SQVTM, CDR2 ANQGSEA, per germline. The CDR3 runs 14 residues. V dropped 5 bases and J dropped 4 bases, with 15 bases sitting between them. About this clone: The antigen remains unidentified.

The chain carries TRBV29-1 and TRBJ1-3; D might be TRBD1 (5 bases). The source material was peripheral blood, sampled on day 0 of AZD1222 vaccination. This sequence was found in an adult in good health. The CDR3 sequence: CSVLGEGVGNTIYF. The CDR3 nucleotides are TGCAGCGTTTTAGGGGAAGGGGTAGGAAACACCATATATTTT.